This T cell receptor beta chain comes out of a study of T cells in localized non-small cell lung cancer (TCRdb year 2020). Turning to the overall study: The study examined T cell repertoires in under 300 patients with early-stage NSCLC and compared tumors with uninvolved tumor-adjacent lungs. All 240 or so NSCLC patients in the cohort were treatment-naive and had localized lung tumors that were resected. The mean age of the NSCLC patients was about 62 years, with 130 or so men and 107 women.

At diagnosis, tumor, uninvolved tumor-adjacent lung and peripheral blood were collected and then preserved as a mix of FFPE and fresh-frozen material. For TCR repertoire profiling, the blood samples were analyzed as peripheral blood mononuclear cells. TCR beta CDR3 regions were sequenced from DNA using the immunoSEQ Assay. As for the original processing: T cell density was computed as TCR beta template counts normalized to usable DNA estimated by amplifying housekeeping genes. The preseqR package was used to estimate richness by extrapolating to 400,000 templates for PBMC samples and to 120,000 templates for tissue samples. Clonality was defined by subtracting Pielou's evenness from one. To identify tissue-enriched TCRs, differential abundance testing was run on productive amino-acid clonotypes with a minimum total count of 5 and an alpha of 0.1. The Jaccard Index and the Morisita Overlap Index were used to measure how much the repertoires overlapped between compartments. GLIPH grouped TCR beta CDR3s together with public tetramer-defined viral CDR3s, and a viral motif had to include at least three viral sequences and show V-gene enrichment. The source is immuneACCESS, and TCRdb retained only in-frame sequences with V and J called. Part of the clones is not carried over; for the studies checked, unresolved V genes explain less than half of this, and the remainder is unexplained. The V and J calls and clone size were taken over from that table, and D and trimming were inferred from the DNA. Recorded for this sample are some 26,000 clones; about 90% of them occurred a single time. The ten largest clones represent 2.8% of the sample.

As concerns this clone: No antigen is known for it. No clone much larger than this one lies a single base away; base qualities are absent.

The paper as a whole reports these results and caveats: A median of 57 of the top 100 tumor clones turned up in the paired uninvolved adjacent lung, and 25 to 30 of those clones also ranked among the top 100 of that same adjacent lung. Since the design was exploratory, TCR variables were selected using unadjusted p-values with no false-discovery rate correction. Multi-region tumor sequencing was not performed, so intratumor heterogeneity could not be excluded. Uninvolved tumor-adjacent lung showed the highest T cell clonality, higher than tumor, which suggests more focused antigenic responses in the uninvolved tumor-adjacent lung. Higher blood T cell density associated with longer overall survival, while higher adjacent-lung clonality associated with shorter survival.

The sample here was peripheral blood, taken before any cancer treatment. This TCR derives from a woman aged 18 to 55 with stage I lung adenocarcinoma.

At the DNA level, the sequence is TGTGCCAGCAGCTTCTCCATGAACACTGAAGCTTTCTTT. Its amino acids are CASSFSMNTEAFF. The chain employs TRBV7-9 and TRBJ1-1; no D segment can be confidently identified. Based on the germline V gene (reference sequence), the CDR1 and CDR2 sequences are SEHNR and FQNEAQ. Trimming removed 3 bases from V and 0 bases from J, leaving 5 bases between the germline ends. The CDR3 measures 13 amino acids from cysteine to phenylalanine. The sequence is cut down to CDR3 DNA, 39 bases in frame from base 1.